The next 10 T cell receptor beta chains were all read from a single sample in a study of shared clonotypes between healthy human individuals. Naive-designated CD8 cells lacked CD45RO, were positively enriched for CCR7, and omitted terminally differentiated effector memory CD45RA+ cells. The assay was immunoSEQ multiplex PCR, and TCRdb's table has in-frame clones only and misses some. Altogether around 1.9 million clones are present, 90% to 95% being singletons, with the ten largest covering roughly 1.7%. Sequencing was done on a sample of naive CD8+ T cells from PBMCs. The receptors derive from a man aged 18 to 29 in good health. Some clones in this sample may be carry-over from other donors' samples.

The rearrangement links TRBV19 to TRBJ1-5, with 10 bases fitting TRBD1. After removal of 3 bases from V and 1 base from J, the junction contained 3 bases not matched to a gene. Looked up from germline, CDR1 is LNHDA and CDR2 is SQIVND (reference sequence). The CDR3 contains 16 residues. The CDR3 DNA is TGTGCCAGTAGTATCGGGGGACAGGGGAGCAATCAGCCCCAGCATTTT. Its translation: CASSIGGQGSNQPQHF.

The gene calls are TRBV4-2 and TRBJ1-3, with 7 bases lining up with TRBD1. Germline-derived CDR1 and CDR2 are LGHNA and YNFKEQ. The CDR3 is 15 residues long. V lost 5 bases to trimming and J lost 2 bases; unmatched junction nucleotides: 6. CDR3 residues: CASSSAQGTGNTIYF. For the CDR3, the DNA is TGTGCCAGCAGCAGCGCACAGGGGACTGGAAACACCATATATTTT.

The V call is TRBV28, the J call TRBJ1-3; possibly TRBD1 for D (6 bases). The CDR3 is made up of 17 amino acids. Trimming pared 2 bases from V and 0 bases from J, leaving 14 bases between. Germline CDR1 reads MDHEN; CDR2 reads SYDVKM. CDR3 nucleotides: TGTGCCAGCAGTTTAACAGGGTTCCTGATCTCTGGAAACACCATATATTTT. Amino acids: CASSLTGFLISGNTIYF.

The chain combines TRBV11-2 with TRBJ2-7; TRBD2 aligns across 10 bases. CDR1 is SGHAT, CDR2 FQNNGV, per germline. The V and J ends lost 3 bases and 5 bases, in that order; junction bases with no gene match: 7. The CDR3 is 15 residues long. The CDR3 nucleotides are TGTGCCAGCAGCTTTCTAGCGGGAGTCCAACACGAGCAGTACTTC. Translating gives CASSFLAGVQHEQYF. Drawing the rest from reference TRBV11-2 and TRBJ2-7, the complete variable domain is EAGVAQSPRYKIIEKRQSVAFWCNPISGHATLYWYQQILGQGPKLLIQFQNNGVVDDSQLPKDRFSAERLKGVDSTLKIQPAKLEDSAVYLCASSFLAGVQHEQYFGPGTRLTVT.

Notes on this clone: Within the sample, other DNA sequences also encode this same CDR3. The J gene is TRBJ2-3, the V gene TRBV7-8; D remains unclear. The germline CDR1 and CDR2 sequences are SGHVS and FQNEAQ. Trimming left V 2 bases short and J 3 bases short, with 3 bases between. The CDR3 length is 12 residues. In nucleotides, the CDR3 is TGTGCCAGCAGCTTACATACAGATACGCAGTATTTT. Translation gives CASSLHTDTQYF.

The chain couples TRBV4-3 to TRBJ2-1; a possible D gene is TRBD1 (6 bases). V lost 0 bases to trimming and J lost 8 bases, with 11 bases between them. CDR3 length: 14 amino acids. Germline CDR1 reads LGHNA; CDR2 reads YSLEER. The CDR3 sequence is CASSQEAGVYEQFF. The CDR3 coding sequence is TGCGCCAGCAGCCAAGAGGCAGGGGTCTATGAGCAGTTCTTC.

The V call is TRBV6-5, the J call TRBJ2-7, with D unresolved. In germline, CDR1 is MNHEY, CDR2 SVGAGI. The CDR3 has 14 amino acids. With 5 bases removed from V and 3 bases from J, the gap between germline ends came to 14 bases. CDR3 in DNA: TGTGCCAGCAGTACCCGACCAAACAGCTACGAGCAGTACTTC. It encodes CASSTRPNSYEQYF.

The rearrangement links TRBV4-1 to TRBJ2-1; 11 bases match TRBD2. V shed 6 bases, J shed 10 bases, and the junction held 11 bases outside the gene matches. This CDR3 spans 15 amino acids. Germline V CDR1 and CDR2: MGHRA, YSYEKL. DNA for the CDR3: TGCGCCAGCAGTCCCACTAGCGGGAGCTTAGGGGAGCAGTTCTTC. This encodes CASSPTSGSLGEQFF.

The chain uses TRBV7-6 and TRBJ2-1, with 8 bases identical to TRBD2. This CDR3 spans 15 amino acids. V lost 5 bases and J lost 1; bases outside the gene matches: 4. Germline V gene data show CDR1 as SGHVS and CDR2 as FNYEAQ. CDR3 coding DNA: TGTGCCAGCAGCCTACTAGCGGCTTCCTACAATGAGCAGTTCTTC. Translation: CASSLLAASYNEQFF.

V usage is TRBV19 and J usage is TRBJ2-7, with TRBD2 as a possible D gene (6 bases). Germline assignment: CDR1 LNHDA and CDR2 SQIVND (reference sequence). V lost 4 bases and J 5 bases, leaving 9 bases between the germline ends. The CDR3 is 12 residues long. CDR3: CASSNGGNEQYF. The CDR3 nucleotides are TGTGCCAGTAGTAATGGGGGGAACGAGCAGTACTTC.